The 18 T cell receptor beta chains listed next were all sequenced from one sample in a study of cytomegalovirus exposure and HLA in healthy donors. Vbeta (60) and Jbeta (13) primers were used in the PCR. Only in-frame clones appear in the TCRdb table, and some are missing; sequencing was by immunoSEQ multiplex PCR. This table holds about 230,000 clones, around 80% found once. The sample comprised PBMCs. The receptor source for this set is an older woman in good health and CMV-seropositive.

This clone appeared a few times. The CDR3 spells CASRQNRDSYNEQFF. The CDR3 nucleotides are TGTGCCAGCCGCCAAAACCGGGACAGCTACAATGAGCAGTTCTTC. The rearrangement uses TRBV6-1 and TRBJ2-1, with 7 bases fitting TRBD1. CDR3 length: 15 amino acids. The germline gives CDR1 MNHNS, CDR2 SASEGT. With 8 bases clipped from V and 3 bases from J, the junction kept 10 bases outside the gene matches.

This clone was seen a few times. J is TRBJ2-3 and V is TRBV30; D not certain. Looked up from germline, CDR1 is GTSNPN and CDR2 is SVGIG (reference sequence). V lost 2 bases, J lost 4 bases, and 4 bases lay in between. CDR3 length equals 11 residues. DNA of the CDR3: TGTGCCTGGAGTCATTCAGATACGCAGTATTTT. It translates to CAWSHSDTQYF.

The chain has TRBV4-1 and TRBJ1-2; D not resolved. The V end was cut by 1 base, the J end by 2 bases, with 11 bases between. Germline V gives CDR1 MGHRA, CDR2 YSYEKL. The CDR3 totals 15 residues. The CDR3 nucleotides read TGCGCCAGCAGCCAAGGACTGCGCGGCAACTATGGCTACACCTTC. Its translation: CASSQGLRGNYGYTF.

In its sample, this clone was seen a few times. CDR3 region: CAISESGQGGEKLFF. CDR3 sequence (DNA): TGTGCCATCAGTGAGTCTGGTCAGGGGGGTGAAAAACTGTTTTTT. The genes are TRBV10-3 and TRBJ1-4, with 7 bases identical to TRBD1. With V trimmed by 0 bases and J by 7 bases, 5 bases remained unmatched. Per germline, CDR1 ENHRY and CDR2 SYGVKD. The CDR3 sequence is 15 residues long.

As DNA, the CDR3 is TGTGCCACCAGCAGAGATGGAGCGGGACAGGGAAATGCTGAAGCTTTCTTT. Its protein product is CATSRDGAGQGNAEAFF. The chain recombines TRBV15 with TRBJ1-1, with TRBD1 matching 9 bases. V was pared by 0 bases and J by 6 bases, with 11 bases of the junction left unmatched. The CDR3 has 17 residues. Germline assignment: CDR1 LNHNV and CDR2 YYDKDF (reference sequence).

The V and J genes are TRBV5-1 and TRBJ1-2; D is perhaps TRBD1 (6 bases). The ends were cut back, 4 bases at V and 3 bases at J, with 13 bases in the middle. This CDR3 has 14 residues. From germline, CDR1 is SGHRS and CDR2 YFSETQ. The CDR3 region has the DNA TGCGCCAGCAGCCCCCAGGGGCCTGACTATGGCTACACCTTC. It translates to CASSPQGPDYGYTF.

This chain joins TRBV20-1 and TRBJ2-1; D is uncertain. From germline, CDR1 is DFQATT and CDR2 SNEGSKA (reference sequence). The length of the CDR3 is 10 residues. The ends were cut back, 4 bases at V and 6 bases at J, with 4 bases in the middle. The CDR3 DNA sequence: TGCAGTGCTATCTCCAATGAGCAGTTCTTC. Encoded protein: CSAISNEQFF.

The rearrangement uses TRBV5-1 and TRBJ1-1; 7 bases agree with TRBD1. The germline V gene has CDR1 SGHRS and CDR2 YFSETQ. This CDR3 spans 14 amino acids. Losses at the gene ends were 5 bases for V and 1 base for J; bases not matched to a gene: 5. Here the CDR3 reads CASRVQGENTEAFF. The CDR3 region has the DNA TGCGCCAGCAGAGTCCAGGGGGAGAACACTGAAGCTTTCTTT.

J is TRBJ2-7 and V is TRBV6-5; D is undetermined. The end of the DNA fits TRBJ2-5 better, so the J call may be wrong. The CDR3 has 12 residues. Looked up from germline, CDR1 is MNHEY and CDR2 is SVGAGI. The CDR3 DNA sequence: TGTGCCAGCAGTTACGTAGGAGAGACCCAGTACTTC. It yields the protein CASSYVGETQYF.

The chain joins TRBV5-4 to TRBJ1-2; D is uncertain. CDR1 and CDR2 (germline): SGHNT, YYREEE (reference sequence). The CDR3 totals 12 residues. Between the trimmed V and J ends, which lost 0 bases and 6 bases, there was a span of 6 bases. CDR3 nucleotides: TGTGCCAGCAGCTTGGATTCCAATGGCTACACCTTC. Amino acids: CASSLDSNGYTF.

The CDR3, as DNA: TGTGCCAGCAGACGACAGTTAGATTCACCCCTCCACTTT. Amino acids: CASRRQLDSPLHF. The chain uses TRBV28 and TRBJ1-6; the D gene is possibly TRBD1 (5 bases). Germline V gene lookup returns CDR1 MDHEN and CDR2 SYDVKM. Deletions cut 6 bases from V and 8 bases from J, with 11 bases between. CDR3 length equals 13 residues.

CDR3: CAWSAHRSIYF. CDR3 coding DNA: TGTGCCTGGAGCGCTCACAGATCCATATATTTT. The chain is built from TRBV30 and TRBJ1-3; D unresolved. CDR3 length: 11 residues. V was cut by 3 bases and J by 11 bases, with 11 bases left in between. Germline CDR1 reads GTSNPN; CDR2 reads SVGIG (reference sequence).

The CDR3 here is CASSQNKGTGVKDTIYF. CDR3 DNA sequence: TGCGCCAGCAGCCAAAATAAAGGGACAGGGGTTAAGGACACCATATATTTT. V is TRBV4-1 and J is TRBJ1-3; 10 positions match TRBD1. Trimming took 2 bases from V and 8 from J; bases not matched to a gene: 12. This CDR3 spans 17 amino acids. The germline CDR1 and CDR2 sequences are MGHRA and YSYEKL.

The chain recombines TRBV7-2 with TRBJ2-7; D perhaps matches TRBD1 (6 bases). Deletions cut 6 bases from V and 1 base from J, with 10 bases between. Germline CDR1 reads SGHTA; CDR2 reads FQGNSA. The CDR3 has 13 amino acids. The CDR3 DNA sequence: TGTGCCAGCAGTCCGGACAGATCCTACGAGCAGTACTTC. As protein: CASSPDRSYEQYF.

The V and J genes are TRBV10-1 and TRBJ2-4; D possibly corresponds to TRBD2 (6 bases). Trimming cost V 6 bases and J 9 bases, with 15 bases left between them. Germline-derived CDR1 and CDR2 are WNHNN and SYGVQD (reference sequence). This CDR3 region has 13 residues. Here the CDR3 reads CASSPGLQGIQYF. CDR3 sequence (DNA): TGCGCCAGCAGCCCGGGACTTCAAGGCATTCAGTACTTC.

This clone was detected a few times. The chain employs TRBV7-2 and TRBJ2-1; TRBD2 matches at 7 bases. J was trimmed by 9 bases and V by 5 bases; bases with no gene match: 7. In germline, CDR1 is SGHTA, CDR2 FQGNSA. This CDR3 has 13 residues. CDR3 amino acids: CASSITPGGEQFF. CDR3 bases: TGTGCCAGCAGCATAACCCCGGGGGGTGAGCAGTTCTTC.

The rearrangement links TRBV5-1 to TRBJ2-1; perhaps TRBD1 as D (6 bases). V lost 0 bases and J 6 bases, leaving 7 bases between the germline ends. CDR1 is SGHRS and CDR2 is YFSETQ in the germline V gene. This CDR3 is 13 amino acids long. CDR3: CASSLGGLNEQFF. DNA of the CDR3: TGCGCCAGCAGCTTGGGGGGGCTCAATGAGCAGTTCTTC.

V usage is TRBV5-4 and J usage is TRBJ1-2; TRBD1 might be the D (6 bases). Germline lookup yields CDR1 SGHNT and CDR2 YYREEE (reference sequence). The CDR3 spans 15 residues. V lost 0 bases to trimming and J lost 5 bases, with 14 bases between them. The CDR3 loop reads CASSLGVGGLYGYTF. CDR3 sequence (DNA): TGTGCCAGCAGCTTGGGGGTGGGGGGGCTATATGGCTACACCTTC. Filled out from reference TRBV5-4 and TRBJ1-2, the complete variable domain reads ETGVTQSPTHLIKTRGQQVTLRCSSQSGHNTVSWYQQALGQGPQFIFQYYREEENGRGNFPPRFSGLQFPNYSSELNVNALELDDSALYLCASSLGVGGLYGYTFGSGTRLTVV.